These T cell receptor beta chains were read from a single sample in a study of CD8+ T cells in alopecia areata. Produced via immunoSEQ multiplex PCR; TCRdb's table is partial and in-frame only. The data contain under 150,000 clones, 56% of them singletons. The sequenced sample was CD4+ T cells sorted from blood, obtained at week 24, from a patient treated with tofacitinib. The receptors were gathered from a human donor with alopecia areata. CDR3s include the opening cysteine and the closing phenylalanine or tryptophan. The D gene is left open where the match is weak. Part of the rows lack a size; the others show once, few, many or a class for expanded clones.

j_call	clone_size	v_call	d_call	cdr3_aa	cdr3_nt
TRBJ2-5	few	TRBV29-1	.	CSVITRAETQYF	TGCAGCGTCATAACTAGGGCCGAGACCCAGTACTTC
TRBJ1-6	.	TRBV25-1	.	CASSGKDNSPLHF	TGTGCCAGCAGTGGGAAGGATAATTCACCCCTCCACTTT
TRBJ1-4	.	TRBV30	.	CAWSVRSPKLFF	TGTGCCTGGAGTGTAAGATCACCCAAACTGTTTTTT
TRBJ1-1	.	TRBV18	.	CASSPGGVPNTEAFF	TGTGCCAGCTCACCGGGGGGGGTACCGAACACTGAAGCTTTCTTT
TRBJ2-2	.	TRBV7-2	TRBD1	CASSPWTGNGAGELFF	TGTGCCAGCAGCCCCTGGACAGGGAATGGGGCCGGGGAGCTGTTTTTT
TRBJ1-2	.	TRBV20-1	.	CSARGGYGYTF	TGCAGTGCTAGGGGAGGGTATGGCTACACCTTC
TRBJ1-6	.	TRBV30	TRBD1	CAWRQGNDNSPLHF	TGTGCCTGGAGACAGGGGAACGATAATTCACCCCTCCACTTT
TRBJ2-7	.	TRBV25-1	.	CASSEETFNSEQYF	TGTGCCAGCAGTGAAGAGACTTTTAACTCCGAGCAGTACTTC
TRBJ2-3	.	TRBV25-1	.	CASSGVFTDTQYF	TGTGCCAGCAGTGGCGTATTCACAGATACGCAGTATTTT
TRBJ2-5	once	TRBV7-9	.	CASSSDTNSQETQYF	TGTGCCAGCAGCTCCGACACAAACTCACAAGAGACCCAGTACTTC
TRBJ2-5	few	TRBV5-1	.	CASSLGGGKEETQYF	TGCGCCAGCAGCCTTGGTGGGGGGAAGGAAGAGACCCAGTACTTC
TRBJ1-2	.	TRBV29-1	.	CSAGTIEGYTF	TGCAGCGCCGGGACGATCGAGGGCTACACCTTC
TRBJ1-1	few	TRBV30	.	CAWSVQGNTEAFF	TGTGCCTGGAGTGTACAGGGGAACACTGAAGCTTTCTTT
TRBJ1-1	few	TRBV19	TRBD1	CASKVTGMGNTEAFF	TGTGCCAGTAAGGTGACAGGGATGGGGAACACTGAAGCTTTCTTT
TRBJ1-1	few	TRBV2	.	CASGQDIEAFF	TGTGCCAGCGGCCAGGACATCGAAGCTTTCTTT
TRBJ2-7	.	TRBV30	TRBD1	CACAGTGTYEQYF	TGTGCCTGCGCCGGGACAGGGACCTACGAGCAGTACTTC
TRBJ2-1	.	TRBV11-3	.	CASSSWIEQFF	TGTGCCAGCAGCTCCTGGATTGAGCAGTTCTTC
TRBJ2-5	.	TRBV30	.	CAWSRGQETQYF	TGTGCCTGGAGTCGGGGGCAAGAGACCCAGTACTTC
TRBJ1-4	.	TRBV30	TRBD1	CAWTRQGSEKLFF	TGTGCCTGGACTCGACAGGGGAGTGAAAAACTGTTTTTT
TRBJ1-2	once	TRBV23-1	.	CASSHDPPEGYTF	TGCGCCAGCAGTCATGACCCCCCGGAGGGCTACACCTTC
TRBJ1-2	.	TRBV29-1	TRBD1	CSVVSRGVNYGYTF	TGCAGCGTTGTCTCCAGGGGGGTTAACTATGGCTACACCTTC
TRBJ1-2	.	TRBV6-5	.	CASSNPGFKGYTF	TGTGCCAGCTCCAACCCAGGTTTTAAAGGCTACACCTTC
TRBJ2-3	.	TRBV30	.	CAWSRRQSRTDTQYF	TGTGCCTGGAGTAGGCGGCAGTCACGCACAGATACGCAGTATTTT
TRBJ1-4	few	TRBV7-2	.	CASSLVGGTNEKLFF	TGTGCCAGCAGCTTAGTAGGGGGAACTAATGAAAAACTGTTTTTT
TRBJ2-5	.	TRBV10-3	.	CAISERGRGTSAETQYF	TGTGCCATCAGTGAAAGAGGTAGGGGGACGTCAGCAGAGACCCAGTACTTC
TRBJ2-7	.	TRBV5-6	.	CASSLDSYYSYEQYF	TGTGCCAGCAGCCTTGACTCCTATTATTCCTACGAGCAGTACTTC
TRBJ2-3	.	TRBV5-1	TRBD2	CASSLSGGLSTDTQYF	TGCGCCAGCAGCCTTAGCGGGGGCCTTAGCACAGATACGCAGTATTTT
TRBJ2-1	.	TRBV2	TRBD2	CASSEGLAGLNEQFF	TGTGCCAGCAGTGAGGGACTAGCGGGGCTCAATGAGCAGTTCTTC
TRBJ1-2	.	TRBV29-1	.	CSVRDSNYGYTF	TGCAGCGTCCGCGACAGTAACTATGGCTACACCTTC
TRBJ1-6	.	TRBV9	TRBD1	CASSEKGAGNSPLHF	TGTGCCAGCAGCGAGAAGGGGGCGGGTAATTCACCCCTCCACTTT
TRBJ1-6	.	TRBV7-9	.	CASSPTARGSPLHF	TGTGCCAGCAGCCCAACAGCCCGGGGTTCACCCCTCCACTTT
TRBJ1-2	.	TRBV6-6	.	CASSQGPRTNYGYTF	TGTGCCAGCAGTCAGGGACCGAGAACTAACTATGGCTACACCTTC
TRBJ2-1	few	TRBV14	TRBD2	CASSQDRDYGTNEQFF	TGTGCCAGCAGCCAAGACCGGGACTACGGAACAAATGAGCAGTTCTTC
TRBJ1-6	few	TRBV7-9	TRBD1	CASSLRTGPPNSPLHF	TGTGCCAGCAGCTTACGGACAGGCCCCCCTAATTCACCCCTCCACTTT
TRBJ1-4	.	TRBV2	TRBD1	CASSNRDRGATNEKLFF	TGTGCCAGCAGTAACCGGGACAGGGGCGCAACTAATGAAAAACTGTTTTTT
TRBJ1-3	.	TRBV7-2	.	CASSLGTVSGNTIYF	TGTGCCAGCAGCCTCGGGACCGTATCTGGAAACACCATATATTTT
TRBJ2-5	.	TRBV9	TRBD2	CASSVGASGKETQYF	TGTGCCAGCAGCGTAGGGGCTAGCGGGAAGGAGACCCAGTACTTC
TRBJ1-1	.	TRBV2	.	CASSLRVSTTEAFF	TGTGCCAGCAGTCTAAGGGTCTCGACAACTGAAGCTTTCTTT
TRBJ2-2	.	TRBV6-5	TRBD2	CASSSGLAGGTGELFF	TGTGCCAGCAGTTCGGGACTAGCGGGGGGAACCGGGGAGCTGTTTTTT
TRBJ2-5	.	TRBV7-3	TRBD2	CASSLSGATQETQYF	TGTGCCAGCAGCCTTAGCGGGGCCACACAAGAGACCCAGTACTTC
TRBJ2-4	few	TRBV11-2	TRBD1	CASSKGQQNIQYF	TGTGCCAGCAGCAAGGGACAGCAAAACATTCAGTACTTC
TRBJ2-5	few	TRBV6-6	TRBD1	CASSYTGVLETQYF	TGTGCCAGCAGTTATACAGGGGTCCTAGAGACCCAGTACTTC
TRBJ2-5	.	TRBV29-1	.	CSVSRTPQETQYF	TGCAGCGTATCCCGGACACCCCAAGAGACCCAGTACTTC
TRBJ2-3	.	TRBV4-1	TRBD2	CASSPYLAGGVGDTQYF	TGCGCCAGCAGCCCCTATCTAGCGGGGGGCGTTGGAGATACGCAGTATTTT
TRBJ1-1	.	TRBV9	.	CASSVEINTEAFF	TGTGCCAGCAGCGTAGAGATTAACACTGAAGCTTTCTTT
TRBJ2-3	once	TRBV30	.	CAWSVEADTQYF	TGTGCCTGGAGTGTAGAGGCAGATACGCAGTATTTT
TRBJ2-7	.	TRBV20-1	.	CSASFGTEQYF	TGCAGTGCTAGTTTTGGTACGGAGCAGTACTTC